The 14 T cell receptor beta chains in this list originate from one sample, sequenced in a study of shared T cell receptors in the human thymus (dated by TCRdb to the early 2020s). Library creation used the immunoSEQ multiplex PCR assay. The source is immuneACCESS, and TCRdb retained only in-frame sequences with V and J called. Part of the clones is not carried over; for the studies checked, unresolved V genes explain less than half of this, and the remainder is unexplained. The sample profile shows around 730,000 clones; 75% to 90% of them were found once. Together, the top ten hold roughly 0.01% of the sample. These records were also assigned to another study, of human thymus T cells.

Sequencing input: thymocytes. The receptors here all came from a girl less than two years old with a congenital heart defect. Donor details come from another sample of the same person, matched by shared clones.

The count of this clone is one. The V and J genes are TRBV9 and TRBJ2-1; 10 bases map to TRBD1. J gave up 8 bases and V 0 bases, and 2 bases lay outside the gene matches. Germline V CDR1 and CDR2: SGDLS, YYNGEE. The CDR3 has 14 residues. Here the CDR3 DNA reads TGTGCCAGCAGCGTAGGACAGGGGGCCCATGAGCAGTTCTTC. As protein: CASSVGQGAHEQFF. Complete variable domain (other parts from reference TRBV9 and TRBJ2-1): DSGVTQTPKHLITATGQRVTLRCSPRSGDLSVYWYQQSLDQGLQFLIQYYNGEERAKGNILERFSAQQFPDLHSELNLSSLELGDSALYFCASSVGQGAHEQFFGPGTRLTVL.

The chain uses TRBV4-1 and TRBJ1-3, with D unclear. CDR1 is MGHRA and CDR2 is YSYEKL in the germline V gene. With 0 bases removed from V and 0 bases from J, the gap between germline ends came to 9 bases. The CDR3 covers 16 residues. CDR3 in amino acids: CASSQDPADSGNTIYF. The DNA for the CDR3 is TGCGCCAGCAGCCAAGATCCCGCAGACTCTGGAAACACCATATATTTT.

This clone showed up just once. The rearrangement joins TRBV2 to TRBJ1-5; TRBD1 is a possible D gene (6 bases). V was shortened by 6 bases and J by 3 bases, with 21 bases between the two germline ends. Germline CDR1 reads SNHLY; CDR2 reads FYNNEI. There are 17 residues in the CDR3. The CDR3 DNA sequence: TGTGCCAGCAGCTGGATTAGGGGGTTGGCGACCAATCAGCCCCAGCATTTT. Its translation: CASSWIRGLATNQPQHF.

The chain uses TRBV27 and TRBJ2-1, with D possibly TRBD1 on 6 matching bases. The germline V and J ends were trimmed by 6 bases and 0 bases, with 12 bases remaining between them. The CDR3 loop spans 15 amino acids. Germline V gene sequence: CDR1 MNHEY, CDR2 SMNVEV (reference sequence). CDR3 loop: CASSRTVFSYNEQFF. The CDR3 DNA is TGTGCCAGCAGCCGGACAGTTTTCTCCTACAATGAGCAGTTCTTC.

This clone was detected once. The CDR3 loop is CASSPPGGGVGYGYTF. CDR3 sequence (DNA): TGTGCCAGCAGTCCACCCGGGGGGGGCGTTGGCTATGGCTACACCTTC. The chain joins TRBV28 to TRBJ1-2; maybe TRBD1 (6 bases). The germline V gene has CDR1 MDHEN and CDR2 SYDVKM. The CDR3 is 16 residues long. V lost 5 bases and J 4 bases, leaving 20 bases between the germline ends.

The J gene is TRBJ2-5, the V gene TRBV29-1, with D maybe TRBD1 (5 bases). The V gene's germline CDR1 is SQVTM and CDR2 ANQGSEA. The CDR3 contains 17 residues. Trimming shortened V by 0 bases and J by 0 bases, and 17 bases separated the two germline ends. CDR3 nucleotides: TGCAGCGTTGAAGATCCCCCGCCAGGGCATTACCAAGAGACCCAGTACTTC. It is translated as CSVEDPPPGHYQETQYF.

The chain uses TRBV5-6 and TRBJ2-7; 9 bases map to TRBD2. V dropped 4 bases and J dropped 4; count of bases not matched to a gene: 21. The CDR3 extends over 19 amino acids. Germline loops: CDR1 SGHDT, CDR2 YYEEEE. The DNA of the CDR3 is TGTGCCAGCAGCACCCCGCCGGGACTAGCTACCCCTGGAAATTACGAGCAGTACTTC. This encodes CASSTPPGLATPGNYEQYF.

The chain recombines TRBV6-1 with TRBJ1-3, with 7 positions matching TRBD1. V gave up 2 bases and J gave up 1 base; unmatched junction bases: 2. The germline V gene has CDR1 MNHNS and CDR2 SASEGT. The CDR3 has 15 amino acids. CDR3: CASSERRGSGNTIYF. The CDR3 DNA follows: TGTGCCAGCAGTGAACGCAGGGGGTCTGGAAACACCATATATTTT.

To note about this clone: Other DNA sequences of this sample code for an identical CDR3. The V gene is TRBV19, the J gene TRBJ1-2; D call uncertain. Germline CDR1 is LNHDA and CDR2 is SQIVND (reference sequence). Trimming stripped 0 bases from V and 4 bases from J, with 6 bases between. This CDR3 region has 13 residues. CDR3 DNA: TGTGCCAGTAGTATAGAGACAAGCTATGGCTACACCTTC. It encodes CASSIETSYGYTF.

This chain joins TRBV28 and TRBJ1-6; D might be TRBD1 (6 bases). V lost 6 bases and J lost 3, with 15 bases in between. The CDR3 runs to 16 residues. Germline loops: CDR1 MDHEN, CDR2 SYDVKM. In nucleotides, the CDR3 is TGTGCCAGCAGCCCCTCCGACAGGCTCTATAATTCACCCCTCCACTTT. Translation gives CASSPSDRLYNSPLHF.

The gene calls are TRBV4-1 and TRBJ2-7; D uncertain. The CDR3 contains 16 residues. Germline V gene lookup returns CDR1 MGHRA and CDR2 YSYEKL. The V end lost 0 bases, the J end lost 3 bases, and 15 bases lay between the germline ends. CDR3 region: CASSQEQSAPFYEQYF. CDR3 DNA: TGCGCCAGCAGCCAAGAGCAGAGCGCACCCTTCTACGAGCAGTACTTC.

Only one count was recorded for this clone. The V and J genes are TRBV18 and TRBJ1-2, with D tentatively TRBD1 (6 bases). From germline, CDR1 is KGHSH and CDR2 LQKENI. The CDR3 loop spans 15 amino acids. Trimming pared 5 bases from V and 6 bases from J, leaving 19 bases between. The CDR3 reads CASSADETGCDGYTF. CDR3 DNA sequence: TGTGCCAGCTCAGCGGACGAAACAGGGTGTGATGGCTACACCTTC.

The gene calls are TRBV5-6 and TRBJ1-2; D gene uncertain. CDR3 length equals 13 residues. Trimming left V 0 bases short and J 4 bases short, with 7 bases between. In germline, CDR1 is SGHDT, CDR2 YYEEEE. The DNA for the CDR3 is TGTGCCAGCAGCTTGGTATCGGGCTATGGCTACACCTTC. Protein sequence: CASSLVSGYGYTF.

The gene calls are TRBV7-6 and TRBJ2-7; 7 bases match TRBD2. Per the germline V gene, CDR1 is SGHVS and CDR2 is FNYEAQ. The trim removed 1 base at V and 2 bases at J, leaving 2 bases unmatched. The CDR3 has 14 residues. The CDR3 DNA reads as TGTGCCAGCAGCTTAGGGACTAGAGCCTACGAGCAGTACTTC. Translated, it gives CASSLGTRAYEQYF.